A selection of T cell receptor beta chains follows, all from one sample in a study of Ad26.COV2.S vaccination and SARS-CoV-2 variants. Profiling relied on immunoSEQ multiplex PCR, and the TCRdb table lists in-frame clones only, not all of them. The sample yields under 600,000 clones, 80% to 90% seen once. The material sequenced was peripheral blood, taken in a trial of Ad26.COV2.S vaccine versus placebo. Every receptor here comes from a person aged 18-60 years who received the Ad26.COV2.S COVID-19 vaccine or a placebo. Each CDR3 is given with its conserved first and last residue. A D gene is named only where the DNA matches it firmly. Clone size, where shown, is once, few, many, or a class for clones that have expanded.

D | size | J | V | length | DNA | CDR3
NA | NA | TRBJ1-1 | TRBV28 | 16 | TGTGCCAGCAGTTTACTTAACTTGCAGGGCGGCACTGAAGCTTTCTTT | CASSLLNLQGGTEAFF
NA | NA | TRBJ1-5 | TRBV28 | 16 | TGTGCCAGCAGTTTACTGGCACGGATTAGCAATCAGCCCCAGCATTTT | CASSLLARISNQPQHF
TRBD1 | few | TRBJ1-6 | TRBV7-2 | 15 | TGTGCCAGCAGCTTCAGCGACAGGGCCTATTCACCCCTCCACTTT | CASSFSDRAYSPLHF
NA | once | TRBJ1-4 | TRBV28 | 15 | TGTGCCAGCAGCACCAAGTACGGCGCGGGTGAAAAACTGTTTTTT | CASSTKYGAGEKLFF
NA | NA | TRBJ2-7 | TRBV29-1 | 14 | TGCAGCGTTGGGGGGACCGGGACTTCTATAAGGCAGTACTTC | CSVGGTGTSIRQYF
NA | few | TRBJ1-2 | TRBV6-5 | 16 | TGTGCCAGCAGTTATGACCAGGCCTATACTAACTATGGCTACACCTTC | CASSYDQAYTNYGYTF
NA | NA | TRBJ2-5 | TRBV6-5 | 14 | TGTGCCACCGCTCCCCGGTTTTACCAAGAGACCCAGTACTTC | CATAPRFYQETQYF
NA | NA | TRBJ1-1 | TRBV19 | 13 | TGTGCCAGTAGTAGCAGGGTGGACACTGAAGCTTTCTTT | CASSSRVDTEAFF
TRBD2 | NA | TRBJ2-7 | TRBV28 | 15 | TGTGCCAGCAGACCGGGACTAGCGGGAGTACGCGAGCAGTACTTC | CASRPGLAGVREQYF
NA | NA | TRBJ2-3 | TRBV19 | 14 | TGTGCCAGTAGTAACCGGGCAGCCACAGATACGCAGTATTTT | CASSNRAATDTQYF
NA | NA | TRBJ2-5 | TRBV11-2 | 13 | TGTGCCAGCAGCTTAGGTTCCGGGTGGACCCAGTACTTC | CASSLGSGWTQYF
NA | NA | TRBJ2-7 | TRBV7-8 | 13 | TGTGCCAGCAGCCCAACAGGGAAATACGAGCAGTACTTC | CASSPTGKYEQYF
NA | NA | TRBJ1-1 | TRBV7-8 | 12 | TGTGCCAGCAGCTTAGCGGACGGTGAAGCTTTCTTT | CASSLADGEAFF
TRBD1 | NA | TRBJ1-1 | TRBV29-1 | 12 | TGCAGCGTGGACAGGGAGAACACTGAAGCTTTCTTT | CSVDRENTEAFF
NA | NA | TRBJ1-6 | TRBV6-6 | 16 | TGTGCCAGCAGTTACACGACGGTGCTTGTGGATTCACCCCTCCACTTT | CASSYTTVLVDSPLHF
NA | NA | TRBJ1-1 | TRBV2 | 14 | TGTGCCAGCACACACAATTCCCTGAACACTGAAGCTTTCTTT | CASTHNSLNTEAFF
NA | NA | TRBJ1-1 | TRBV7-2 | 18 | TGTGCCAGCAGCTTAGGATCCCCGGGTAACCTTAAGAACACTGAAGCTTTCTTT | CASSLGSPGNLKNTEAFF
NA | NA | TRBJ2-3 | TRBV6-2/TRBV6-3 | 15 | TGTGCCAGCAGCCGAGCGGAATTTAGCACAGATACGCAGTATTTT | CASSRAEFSTDTQYF
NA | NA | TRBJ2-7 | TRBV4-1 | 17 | TGCGCCAGCAGCCAAGATCGTCAGGGGGGGGTCGTCTACGAGCAGTACTTC | CASSQDRQGGVVYEQYF
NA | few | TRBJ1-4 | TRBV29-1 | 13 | TGCAGCGTTGTAAACCGGGGAAATGAAAAACTGTTTTTT | CSVVNRGNEKLFF
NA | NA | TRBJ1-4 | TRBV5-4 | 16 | TGTGCCAGCAGCTTCGGGGCAAAGGGAGGCAATGAAAAACTGTTTTTT | CASSFGAKGGNEKLFF
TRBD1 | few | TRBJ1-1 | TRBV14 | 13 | TGTGCCAGCAGCCAAGTAGGGACAGGGAAAGCTTTCTTT | CASSQVGTGKAFF
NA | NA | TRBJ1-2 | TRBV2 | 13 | TGTGCCAGCAGTGATGGACGGAACTATGGCTACACCTTC | CASSDGRNYGYTF
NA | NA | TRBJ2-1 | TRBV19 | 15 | TGTGCCAGTAATTTGTTTGCCGGGTCTAAGAATGAGCAGTTCTTC | CASNLFAGSKNEQFF
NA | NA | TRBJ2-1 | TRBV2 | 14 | TGTGCCAGCGTCCGGGACAAGCTTTACAATGAGCAGTTCTTC | CASVRDKLYNEQFF
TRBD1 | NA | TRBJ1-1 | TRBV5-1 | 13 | TGCGCCAGCAGGACAGGGTTTGGCACTGAAGCTTTCTTT | CASRTGFGTEAFF
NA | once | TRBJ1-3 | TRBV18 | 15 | TGTGCCAGCTCTTCTACCCGGACGGAGGGAAACACCATATATTTT | CASSSTRTEGNTIYF
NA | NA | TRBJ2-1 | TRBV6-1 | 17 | TGTGCCAGCAGTGGAACCTTGACTAGTACCCTACAAGGGGAGCAGTTCTTC | CASSGTLTSTLQGEQFF
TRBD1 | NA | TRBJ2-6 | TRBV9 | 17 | TGTGCCAGCAGCGCCGGGACAGGGTTTAGTGGGGCCAACGTCCTGACTTTC | CASSAGTGFSGANVLTF
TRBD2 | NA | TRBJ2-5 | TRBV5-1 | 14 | TGCGCCAGCAGCTTTACTAGCGGGAGGGAGACCCAGTACTTC | CASSFTSGRETQYF
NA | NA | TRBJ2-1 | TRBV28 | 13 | TGTGCCAGCAGTTTACGAATCTCCAATGAGCAGTTCTTC | CASSLRISNEQFF
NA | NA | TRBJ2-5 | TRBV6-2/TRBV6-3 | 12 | TGTGCCAGCAGTTACACGATAGAGACCCAGTACTTC | CASSYTIETQYF
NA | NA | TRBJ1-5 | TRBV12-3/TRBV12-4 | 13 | TGTGCCAGCAGTTTCAGGGGCGGTCAGCCCCAGCATTTT | CASSFRGGQPQHF
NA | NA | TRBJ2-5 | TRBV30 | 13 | TGTGCCTGGGAGGGTGAGGGGTTGGAGACCCAGTACTTC | CAWEGEGLETQYF
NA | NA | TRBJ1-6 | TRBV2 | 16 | TGTGCCAGCAGTGGGCAACAGGGAACCTATAATTCACCCCTCCACTTT | CASSGQQGTYNSPLHF
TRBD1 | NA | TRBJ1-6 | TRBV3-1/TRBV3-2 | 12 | TGTGCCAGTCGACAGGGTATGACGACCCTCCACTTT | CASRQGMTTLHF
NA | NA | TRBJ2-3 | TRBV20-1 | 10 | TGCAGTGCTAGTGGTTATACGCAGTATTTT | CSASGYTQYF
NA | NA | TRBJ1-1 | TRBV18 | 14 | TGTGCCAGCTCACCGAGGGTTGTTGACACTGAAGCTTTCTTT | CASSPRVVDTEAFF
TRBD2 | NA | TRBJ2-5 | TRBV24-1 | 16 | TGTGCCACCAGTGAAGGACCTAGCGGGGGGCAAGAGACCCAGTACTTC | CATSEGPSGGQETQYF
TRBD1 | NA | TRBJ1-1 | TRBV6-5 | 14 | TGTGCCAGCACCCAGGGGGGGGCGGGCACTGAAGCTTTCTTT | CASTQGGAGTEAFF